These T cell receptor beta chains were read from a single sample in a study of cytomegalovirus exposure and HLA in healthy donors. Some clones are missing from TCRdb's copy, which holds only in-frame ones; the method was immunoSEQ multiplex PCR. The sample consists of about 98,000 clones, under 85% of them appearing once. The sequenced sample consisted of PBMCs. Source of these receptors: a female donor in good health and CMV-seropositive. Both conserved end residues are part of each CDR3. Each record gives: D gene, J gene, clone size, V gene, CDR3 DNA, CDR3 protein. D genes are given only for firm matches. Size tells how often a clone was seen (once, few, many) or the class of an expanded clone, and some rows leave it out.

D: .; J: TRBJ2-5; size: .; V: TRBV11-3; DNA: TGTGCCAGCAGCTTGGGGGGGGCCCAAGAGACCCAGTACTTC; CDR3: CASSLGGAQETQYF
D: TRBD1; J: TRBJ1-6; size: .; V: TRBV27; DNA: TGTGCCAGCAGCACAGGGGGTGAGAGCTCCTATAATTCACCCCTCCACTTT; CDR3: CASSTGGESSYNSPLHF
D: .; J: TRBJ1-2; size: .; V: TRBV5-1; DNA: TGCGCCAGCAGCTTGGGTGGGGGGATTGGTCCGGACTATGGCTACACCTTC; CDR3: CASSLGGGIGPDYGYTF
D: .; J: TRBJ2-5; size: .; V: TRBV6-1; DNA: TGTGCCAGCATTTGGTCCGGAGCCCAAGAGACCCAGTACTTC; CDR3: CASIWSGAQETQYF
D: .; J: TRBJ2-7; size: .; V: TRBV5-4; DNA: TGTGCCAGCAGCTCGCAGGGGAAAGGGGAGCAGTACTTC; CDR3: CASSSQGKGEQYF
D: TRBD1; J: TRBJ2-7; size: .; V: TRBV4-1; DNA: TGCGCCAGCAGCCAATATACAGGGGTCTACGAGCAGTACTTC; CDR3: CASSQYTGVYEQYF
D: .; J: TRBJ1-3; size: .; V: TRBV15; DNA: TGTGCCACGGGTCAGGGCCCTAGCTCTGGAAACACCATATATTTT; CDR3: CATGQGPSSGNTIYF
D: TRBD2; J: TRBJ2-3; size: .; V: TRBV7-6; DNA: TGTGCCAGCAGCTTAGCTAGCGGGGGGGATTGGGATACGCAGTATTTT; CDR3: CASSLASGGDWDTQYF
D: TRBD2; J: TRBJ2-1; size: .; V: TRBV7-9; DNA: TGTTCCAGCAGCTCGATTCATGGTCCGGTAGCGGGGTCCTACAATGAGCAGTTCTTC; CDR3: CSSSSIHGPVAGSYNEQFF
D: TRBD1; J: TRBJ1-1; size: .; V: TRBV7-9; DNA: TGTGCCAGCAGCCGGACAGGGAACACTGAAGCTTTCTTT; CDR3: CASSRTGNTEAFF
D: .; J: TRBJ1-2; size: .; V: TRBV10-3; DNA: TGTGCCATCAGTGAGACAGGGCTCTATGGCTACACCTTC; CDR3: CAISETGLYGYTF
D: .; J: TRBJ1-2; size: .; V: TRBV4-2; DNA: TGTGCCAGCAGCCAAGTGGGCAGTCTTAACTATGGCTACACCTTC; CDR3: CASSQVGSLNYGYTF
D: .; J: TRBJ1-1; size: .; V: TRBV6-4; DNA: TGTGCCAGCAGTGCCGTGACAGCCGTGAACACTGAAGCTTTCTTT; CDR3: CASSAVTAVNTEAFF
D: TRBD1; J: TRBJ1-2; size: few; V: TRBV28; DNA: TGTGCCAGCAGCTTGACAGGGGAAGGTGGGAATGGGTATGGCTACACCTTC; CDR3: CASSLTGEGGNGYGYTF
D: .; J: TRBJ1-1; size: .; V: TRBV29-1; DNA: TGCAGCGTTGAACTTATCACTGAAGCTTTCTTT; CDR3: CSVELITEAFF
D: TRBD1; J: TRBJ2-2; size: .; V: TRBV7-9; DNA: TGTGCCAGCAGCCCGACAGGGGTGACCACCGGGGAGCTGTTTTTT; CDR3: CASSPTGVTTGELFF
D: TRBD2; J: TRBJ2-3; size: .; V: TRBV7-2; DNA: TGTGCCAGCAGCTTAAGCCCCCCGGCTAGCGGGGTTTACACAGATACGCAGTATTTT; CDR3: CASSLSPPASGVYTDTQYF
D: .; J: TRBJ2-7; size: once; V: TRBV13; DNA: TGTGCCAGCAGCTTAATCGCATTCATACGATCGCTCCTAGAACACGAGCAGTACTTC; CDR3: CASSLIAFIRSLLEHEQYF
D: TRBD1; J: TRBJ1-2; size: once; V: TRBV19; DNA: TGTGCCAGTAGACAACAGGGGCGGGCTAACTATGGCTACACCTTC; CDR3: CASRQQGRANYGYTF
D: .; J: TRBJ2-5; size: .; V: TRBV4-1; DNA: TGCGCCAGCAGCCCTCGGACAGTGGAGTATTGGGAGACCCAGTACTTC; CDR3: CASSPRTVEYWETQYF
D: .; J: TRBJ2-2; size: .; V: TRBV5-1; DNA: TGCGCCAGCAGCCGGGAGGGACAGGGAATTATCGGGGAGCTGTTTTTT; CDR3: CASSREGQGIIGELFF
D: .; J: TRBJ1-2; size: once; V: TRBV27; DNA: TGTGCCAGCAGTCCCGCCGGGACAACTAACTATGGCTACACCTTC; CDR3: CASSPAGTTNYGYTF
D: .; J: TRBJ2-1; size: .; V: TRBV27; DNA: TGTGCCAGCAGTTTATCCGCGGAGAATGAGCAGTTCTTC; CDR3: CASSLSAENEQFF
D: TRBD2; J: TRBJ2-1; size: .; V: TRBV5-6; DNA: TGTGCCAGCAGCTTGGTGAGCGGGACCGTCAATGAGCAGTTCTTC; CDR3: CASSLVSGTVNEQFF
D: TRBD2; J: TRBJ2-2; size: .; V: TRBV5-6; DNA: TGTGCCAGCAGCCCCCTCGGGGGGGGACCGAACACCGGGGAGCTGTTTTTT; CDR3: CASSPLGGGPNTGELFF
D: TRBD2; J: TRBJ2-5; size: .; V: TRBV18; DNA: TGTGCCAGCTCGCCCGGGACTAGCGGGGTCCAAGAGACCCAGTACTTC; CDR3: CASSPGTSGVQETQYF
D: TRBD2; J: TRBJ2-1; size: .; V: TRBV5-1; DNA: TGCGCCAGCAGCCCTGGGACTAGCGGGCAACTTAGCAATGAGCAGTTCTTC; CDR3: CASSPGTSGQLSNEQFF
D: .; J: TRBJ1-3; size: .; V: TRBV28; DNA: TGTGCCGCGGGTAATGCCCGCCGAAACACCATATATTTT; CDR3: CAAGNARRNTIYF
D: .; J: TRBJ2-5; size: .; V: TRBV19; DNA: TGTGCCAGTAGTATAAGCAGGGATAGGGTGACCCAGTACTTC; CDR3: CASSISRDRVTQYF
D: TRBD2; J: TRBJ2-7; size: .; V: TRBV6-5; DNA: TGTGCCAGCATCGAGGGCGGGGGTAGGCAGTACTTC; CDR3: CASIEGGGRQYF
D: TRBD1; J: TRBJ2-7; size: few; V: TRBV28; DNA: TGTGCCAGCAGGTACAGGGGAAGCTCCTACGAGCAGTACTTC; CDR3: CASRYRGSSYEQYF
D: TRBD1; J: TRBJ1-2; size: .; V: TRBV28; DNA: TGTGCCAGCAACACAGGGGGCTTTTTCTATGGCTACACCTTC; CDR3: CASNTGGFFYGYTF